These 9 T cell receptor beta chains originate from one sample sequenced in a study of T cell responses to AZD1222 COVID-19 vaccine. Sequenced by immunoSEQ multiplex PCR; TCRdb stores in-frame clones only, minus some. The sample includes 95,000 to 110,000 clones, under 95% of them seen just once. Specimen: peripheral blood, collected on day 0 of AZD1222 vaccination. All receptors come from an adult in good health.

The chain recombines TRBV3-1 (or the pseudogene TRBV3-2) with TRBJ2-7; the D gene could be TRBD1 or TRBD2 (6 bases each). Trimming removed 1 base at V and 7 bases at J, with 11 bases between. CDR3 length: 13 amino acids. Germline lookup yields CDR1 LGHDT and CDR2 YNNKEL (reference sequence). The CDR3 reads CASSQAGAGEQYF. The CDR3, as DNA: TGTGCCAGCAGCCAAGCGGGGGCGGGGGAGCAGTACTTC.

The rearrangement links TRBV6-1 to TRBJ1-6; D uncertain. CDR1 and CDR2 from the germline V gene are MNHNS and SASEGT. Trimming left V 4 bases short and J 7 bases short, with 23 bases between. The CDR3 length is 18 residues. CDR3 sequence: CASSANTRRAAQNSPLHF. In DNA, the CDR3 is TGTGCCAGCAGTGCTAACACTCGGCGGGCAGCACAGAATTCACCCCTCCACTTT.

This rearrangement joins TRBV5-5 to TRBJ2-1; 7 bases align to TRBD1. Per the germline V gene, CDR1 is SGHKS and CDR2 is YYEKEE (reference sequence). CDR3 size: 15 residues. Losses at the gene ends were 0 bases for V and 6 bases for J; bases not matched to a gene: 6. The CDR3 reads CASSLAVGGLNEQFF. The CDR3 DNA reads TGTGCCAGCAGCTTGGCGGTAGGGGGCCTCAATGAGCAGTTCTTC. Using reference TRBV5-5 and TRBJ2-1 for the parts outside the CDR3, the full variable domain is DAGVTQSPTHLIKTRGQQVTLRCSPISGHKSVSWYQQVLGQGPQFIFQYYEKEERGRGNFPDRFSARQFPNYSSELNVNALLLGDSALYLCASSLAVGGLNEQFFGPGTRLTVL.

The V call is TRBV2, the J call TRBJ1-2; a possible D gene is TRBD1 (5 bases). The CDR3 has 14 amino acids. V dropped 5 bases and J dropped 4 bases, with 14 bases sitting between them. Germline assignment: CDR1 SNHLY and CDR2 FYNNEI. The DNA of the CDR3 is TGTGCCAGCAGTAAAGTGTCGGGGACCTATGGCTACACCTTC. This encodes CASSKVSGTYGYTF.

The chain is built from TRBV19 and TRBJ2-7, with TRBD2 matching 9 bases. Trimming at V came to 4 bases and at J to 12 bases, leaving 19 bases not matched to a gene. This CDR3 is 16 amino acids long. CDR1 is LNHDA and CDR2 is SQIVND in the germline V gene (reference sequence). The CDR3 here is CASSTPPRGGKPRLYF. In nucleotides, the CDR3 is TGTGCCAGTAGTACACCCCCGCGGGGGGGAAAACCGAGGTTGTACTTC.

The genes are TRBV4-1 and TRBJ2-7; 10 bases line up with TRBD2. Unmatched junction bases numbered 9, after V lost 1 base and J lost 0 bases. Looked up from germline, CDR1 is MGHRA and CDR2 is YSYEKL. This CDR3 is built from 18 residues. The CDR3: CASSQGVERGGYSYEQYF. The CDR3 DNA follows: TGCGCCAGCAGCCAAGGGGTGGAGCGGGGGGGATACTCCTACGAGCAGTACTTC.

The J gene is TRBJ2-2, the V gene TRBV11-2; D gene unclear. CDR1 is SGHAT and CDR2 is FQNNGV in the germline V gene. This CDR3 has 17 residues. The V end was cut by 1 base, the J end by 8 bases, with 20 bases between. The CDR3 sequence is CASSLGPGPAPAGELFF. The CDR3 nucleotides are TGTGCCAGCAGCTTAGGCCCAGGCCCAGCACCCGCGGGGGAGCTGTTTTTT. Combining the CDR3 with reference TRBV11-2 and TRBJ2-2 gives the whole variable domain EAGVAQSPRYKIIEKRQSVAFWCNPISGHATLYWYQQILGQGPKLLIQFQNNGVVDDSQLPKDRFSAERLKGVDSTLKIQPAKLEDSAVYLCASSLGPGPAPAGELFFGEGSRLTVL.

The CDR3: CASRGRATSGGGTLTDTQYF. The CDR3 DNA reads TGCGCCAGCAGGGGCCGGGCCACTAGCGGGGGGGGCACACTCACAGATACGCAGTATTTT. V is TRBV10-2 and J is TRBJ2-3; 13 bases map to TRBD2. Germline assignment: CDR1 WSHSY and CDR2 SAAADI. The CDR3 extends over 20 amino acids. With V trimmed by 6 bases and J by 2 bases, 17 bases remained unmatched.

The genes are TRBV5-6 and TRBJ2-7; 8 nucleotides line up with TRBD1. Trimming cost V 6 bases and J 1 base; bases outside gene matches: 12. Germline V gene lookup returns CDR1 SGHDT and CDR2 YYEEEE. CDR3 length: 16 residues. The CDR3 here is CASTSFRTGMSYEQYF. The CDR3 nucleotides read TGTGCCAGCACCTCGTTTAGGACAGGGATGTCCTACGAGCAGTACTTC.